The entry below gives a single T cell receptor (beta chain) sequence along with its context. This clone was counted a few times. There is no known antigen for this receptor. No base-level quality is on record; no much larger clone is a single base apart. The cohort was made up of 500 to 800 healthy bone marrow donors. At the time of sampling, all cohort members were nominally healthy, though unrecorded immune exposures were likely present. The donor was CMV seronegative and belonged to the group of 352 seronegative cohort members. Each donor provided a peripheral blood sample, and peripheral blood mononuclear cells were used for TCR beta sequencing. The Qiagen DNeasy Blood Extraction Kit was used to extract genomic DNA from the blood cell samples. This entry belongs to a study of cytomegalovirus exposure and HLA in healthy donors (dated by TCRdb to 2015 to 2018). About the study as a whole: An earlier analysis of 587 of the donors reported approximately 260 Gb of sequence data and 117 million unique TCR beta sequences obtained from roughly 170 million T cells. An early release covering more than 500 HLA-typed donors comprised 250 to 350 gigabases of sequencing data and roughly 86 million unique TCR sequences. Among the approximately 400 genotyped donors, roughly 80% belonged to the genetic ancestry cluster associated with self-reported Caucasian donors. The aim of the study was to test whether cataloging public T cell receptors could identify signatures of past pathogen exposure. The study used immunosequencing to profile the T cell repertoires of approximately 690 subjects and linked those repertoires to cytomegalovirus serostatus. Besides the first cohort of 500 to 700 subjects, a separate validation cohort made up of roughly 120 different subjects was used. To predict cytomegalovirus infection status, the study brought together high-throughput TCR immunosequencing, statistical association of individual TCRs with disease status, and machine learning. In a later analysis, previously published TCR beta repertoires from 666 donors were re-analyzed and high-resolution HLA genotyping was added so that TCR occurrence patterns could be studied. The later analysis used no new phenotypic data to find candidate immune exposures, relying instead on TCR beta sequences and their occurrence across donors. To decide whether each TCR beta V gene segment behaved as functional or pseudogenic, an earlier analysis of some 580 of the donors relied on high-throughput TCR beta sequencing. Alongside the repertoire data, information on donor age, sex, ethnicity and CMV serostatus was compiled. A later genetic analysis took genome-wide SNP genotypes for about three fifths of the 666 donors and used that subset as a discovery cohort. Every discovery cohort repertoire had been produced on one sequencing platform. Class I and class II HLA loci were covered by the typing at four-digit resolution. The number of typed donors differed by locus: roughly 629-640 for A, B, C, DRB1 and DQB1; approximately 540 for DQA1; approximately 600 for DPA1; and around 450 for DPB1. A handful of DR-DQ haplotypes were treated as single units for association and clustering because of strong linkage in the cohort. On average, around 240,000 unique TCR beta nucleotide sequences were sequenced per donor among 398 genotyped donors of the cohort, with around 19% of those sequences being non-productive. Broad study findings and their caveats: Strong co-occurrence of HLA alleles, especially DR and DQ, made assigning TCR associations to individual alleles difficult. The classifier was reported to diagnose cytomegalovirus status with high specificity and sensitivity in both the original and validation cohorts. Because counts were too low, about 15 rarely observed V segments, including chromosome 9 orphons, were left out of the earlier analysis of 500 to 650 of the donors. A cluster of highly shared sequence variants was judged likely to represent a technical artifact of the sequencing pipeline. In a later analysis, most CMV-associated TCR beta chains were found to appear HLA-restricted, with HLA associations seemingly driven largely by CMV exposure. The study listed 150 to 200 TCR beta chains as associated with cytomegalovirus. In vitro tests confirmed that a few of the cytomegalovirus-associated TCR beta chains recognize cytomegalovirus antigens. A further reported finding was that TCR beta sequences accurately predicted the HLA-A and HLA-B alleles for most subjects in the first cohort. Linkage disequilibrium might explain the correlated functional status among segregating V segments, but an unknown experimental factor could not be excluded. Because some donors lacked HLA typing at each locus, the association tests relied only on the typed subset. V-gene and J-gene trimming of TCR beta chains was associated with a missense DCLRE1C variant in a later genetic analysis, and the association was replicated in an independent cohort. In a later analysis, HLA-associated TCR beta chains were found to be more clonally expanded and to have lower generation probabilities than equally common non-associated chains. A later analysis associated 15,000 to 20,000 TCR beta sequences with specific HLA alleles at a false discovery rate of 0.05. A later analysis found that TCR association rates varied across HLA loci, with DRB1 alleles showing the most associated TCRs and HLA-C alleles the fewest. Several of the top co-occurrence clusters appeared to be linked to parvovirus B19, influenza, CMV and Epstein-Barr virus, according to a later analysis. The authors suggested that the approach could potentially be extended to other disease states and immunological phenotypes. In an earlier analysis of some 500 of the donors, most TCR beta V segments were observed in productive rearrangements about 90% or about 30% of the time, broadly matching IMGT annotations. Compared with the roughly 700-donor mean, donors in an Asian-associated ancestry cluster had fewer N-insertions in productive TCRs, according to a later genetic analysis. Immune exposure information for the cohort was limited to CMV serostatus. The presence/absence analyses assumed that sequencing depth was roughly uniform across donors, and that assumption may not be true. Across donors, most TCR sequences were observed very rarely, whereas some public TCRs were present in many individuals. The cohort was sequenced for TCR beta chains only, and without alpha or paired-chain data the features that could be detected were limited.

Library generation was performed with the immunoSEQ multiplex PCR assay. The multiplex PCR relied on a mix of 60 forward primers for TCR Vbeta segments and 13 reverse primers for TCR Jbeta segments. Amplification of the CDR3 region of rearranged TCR beta genes was performed with a multiplex PCR assay on genomic DNA. Amplified TCR beta libraries were sequenced as 87-base-pair reads on the Illumina HiSeq System. As for how the authors treated the data: A later analysis tallied 75 million to 85 million unique TCR beta chains across the 700 or so repertoires, and around 12 million of those chains were shared by two or more donors. Raw reads were error-corrected and collapsed into unique sequences by a nearest-neighbor algorithm in which closely related sequences were merged to remove PCR and sequencing errors. To assign V, D and J gene segments, CDR3 sequences were aligned to IMGT reference sequences. For a sequence to be retained, a match of at least six nucleotides was required to both a V gene segment and a J gene segment. A rearrangement was called productive if the CDR3 had no stop codons and remained in frame with V and J, and every other rearrangement was called non-productive. CDR3 was defined according to IMGT convention as the region running from the second conserved V-encoded cysteine to the conserved J-encoded phenylalanine. Sequences without an unambiguous match to a single V gene segment were excluded from the earlier analysis of about 640 of the donors. An earlier analysis of a few hundred of the donors called V segments functional above 56.7% productive rearrangements and segregating when the between-donor standard deviation exceeded 5%. A statistical classification framework was built to diagnose cytomegalovirus status from the catalog of TCR beta chain sequences. A later analysis assigned V and J genes by comparing TCR nucleotide sequences with IMGT/GENE-DB human TR gene sequences. The TCRdist pipeline was used in a later analysis to assign CDR3 sequences and most-parsimonious VDJ recombination scenarios. A later analysis defined each TCR beta chain by its CDR3 amino acid sequence plus V-gene family, and excluded reads lacking a unique V-gene family. To address suspected cross-contamination and a sequencing artifact, a later analysis removed a few hundred highly shared, low-generation-probability nucleotide sequences. In a later analysis, a clonal expansion index for each public chain was calculated from normalized within-repertoire ranks of inferred template counts. A later analysis computed generation probabilities with a VDJ recombination model fitted to out-of-frame rearrangements, and checked the results against IGoR. In a later analysis, hypergeometric tests were used to score TCR-TCR, TCR-HLA and TCR-CMV co-occurrence, with a repertoire-size bias correction applied to TCR pairs. In a later analysis, false discovery rates were estimated by permuting HLA or CMV assignments 20 times. In a later analysis, co-occurring TCRs were grouped with DBSCAN, and TCRdist sequence similarity was added when clustering was performed within HLA-allele-positive subsets. Repertoires with fewer than 30,000 or more than 120,000 public chains were left out of co-occurrence clustering, as were four to six repertoires with anomalous nucleotide sharing. In its TCRdb copy, this immuneACCESS table keeps in-frame sequences only and misses some clones. Where compared with another copy, unresolved V genes explain less than half of these, and the others have no known cause. V and J calls and clone size are those listed in that table; D and trimming were worked out from the DNA. In this sample the table shows roughly 200,000 clones, approximately 70% of which occur a single time. The ten biggest clones cover 1.5% to 2% of the sample.

The clonotype originates from a woman aged 25 to 45 in good health and CMV-seronegative. Material for sequencing was PBMCs.

The DNA sequence is TGTGCCAGCAGCCCACGCAGGGGGCAATCGTTCTTC. The translation is CASSPRRGQSFF. The chain is made from TRBV7-8 and TRBJ2-1; 8 bases in the junction line up with TRBD1. The CDR3 has 12 amino acids, counting the end cysteine and phenylalanine. Only the CDR3 DNA stays, 36 bases, in frame from base 1. For CDR1 and CDR2, the germline V gene lists SGHVS and FQNEAQ. V has 5 bases trimmed and J has 15 bases trimmed; junction bases matching no gene number 9.